This T cell receptor beta chain was identified in a study of cytomegalovirus exposure and HLA in healthy donors. Study-wide context: Among 398 genotyped donors, around 81% fell in the Caucasian-associated ancestry cluster.

The PCR made use of 60 Vbeta and 13 Jbeta primers. The assay was immunoSEQ multiplex PCR, and TCRdb's table has in-frame clones only and misses some. The sample records around 100,000 clones, 75% to 90% being singletons. Specimen: PBMCs. This receptor was obtained from a young man in good health and CMV-seronegative.

This CDR3 is CAWYDRGYHYGYTF. As DNA, the CDR3 is TGTGCCTGGTACGACAGGGGTTATCACTATGGCTACACCTTC. J is TRBJ1-2 and V is TRBV30, with 8 bases aligning to TRBD1. The V gene's germline CDR1 is GTSNPN and CDR2 SVGIG (reference sequence). This CDR3 comprises 14 residues. V shed 5 bases and J 3 bases; nucleotides not matched to a gene: 8. The full variable domain, rest sourced from reference TRBV30 and TRBJ1-2, is SQTIHQWPATLVQPVGSPLSLECTVEGTSNPNLYWYRQAAGRGLQLLFYSVGIGQISSEVPQNLSASRPQDRQFILSSKKLLLSDSGFYLCAWYDRGYHYGYTFGSGTRLTVV.